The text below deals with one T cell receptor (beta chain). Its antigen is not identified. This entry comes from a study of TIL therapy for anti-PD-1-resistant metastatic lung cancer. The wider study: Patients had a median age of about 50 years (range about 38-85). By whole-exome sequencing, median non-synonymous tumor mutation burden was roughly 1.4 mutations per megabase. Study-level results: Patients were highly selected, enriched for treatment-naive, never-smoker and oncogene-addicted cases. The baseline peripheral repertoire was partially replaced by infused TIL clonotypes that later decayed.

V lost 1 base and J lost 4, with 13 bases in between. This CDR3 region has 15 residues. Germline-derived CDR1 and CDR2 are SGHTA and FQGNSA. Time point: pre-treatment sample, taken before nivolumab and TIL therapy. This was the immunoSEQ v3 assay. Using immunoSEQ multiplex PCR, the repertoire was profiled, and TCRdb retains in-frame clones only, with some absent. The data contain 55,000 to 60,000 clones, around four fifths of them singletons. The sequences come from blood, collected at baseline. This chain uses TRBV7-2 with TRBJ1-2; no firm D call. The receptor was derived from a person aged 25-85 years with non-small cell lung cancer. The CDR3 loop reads CASSLGSGAFYGYTF. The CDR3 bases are TGTGCCAGCAGCTTAGGTTCAGGAGCCTTCTATGGCTACACCTTC.